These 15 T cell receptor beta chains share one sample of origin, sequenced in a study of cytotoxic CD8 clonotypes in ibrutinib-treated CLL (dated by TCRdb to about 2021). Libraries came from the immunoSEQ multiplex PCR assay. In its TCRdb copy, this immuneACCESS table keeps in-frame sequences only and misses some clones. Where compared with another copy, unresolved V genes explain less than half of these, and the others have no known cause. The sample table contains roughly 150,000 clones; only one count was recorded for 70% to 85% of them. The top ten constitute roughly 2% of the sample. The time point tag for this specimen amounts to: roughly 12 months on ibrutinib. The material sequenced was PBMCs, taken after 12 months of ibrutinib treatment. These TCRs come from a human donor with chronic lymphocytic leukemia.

The CDR3 DNA follows: TGTGCCAGGATCCCACGGGATTGGATGTTGCAGGGCCGGGGCGGCTACACCTTC. Protein product: CARIPRDWMLQGRGGYTF. The chain joins TRBV19 to TRBJ1-2, with D maybe TRBD1 (5 bases). The germline CDR1 and CDR2 sequences are LNHDA and SQIVND (reference sequence). CDR3 length: 18 amino acids. V lost 9 bases, J lost 8 bases, and 34 bases lay in between.

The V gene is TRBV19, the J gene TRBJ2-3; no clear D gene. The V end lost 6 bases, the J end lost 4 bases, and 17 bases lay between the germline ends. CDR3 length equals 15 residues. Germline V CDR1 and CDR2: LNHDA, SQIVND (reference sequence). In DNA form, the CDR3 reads TGTGCCAGTAGGACGACCGCCGTAGATTCAGATACGCAGTATTTT. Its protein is CASRTTAVDSDTQYF. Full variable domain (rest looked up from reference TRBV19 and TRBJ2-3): DGGITQSPKYLFRKEGQNVTLSCEQNLNHDAMYWYRQDPGQGLRLIYYSQIVNDFQKGDIAEGYSVSREKKESFPLTVTSAQKNPTAFYLCASRTTAVDSDTQYFGPGTRLTVL.

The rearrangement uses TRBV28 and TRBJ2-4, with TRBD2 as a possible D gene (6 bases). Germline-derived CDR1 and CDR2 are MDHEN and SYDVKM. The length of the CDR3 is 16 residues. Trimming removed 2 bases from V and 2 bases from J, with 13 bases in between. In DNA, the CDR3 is TGTGCCAGCAGTTTACGGGAGTTCGTGTCCAAAAACATTCAGTACTTC. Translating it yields CASSLREFVSKNIQYF.

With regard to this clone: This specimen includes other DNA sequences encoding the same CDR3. The CDR3 bases are TGTGCCAGCAGTTTATCGTTAAACACCGGGGAGCTGTTTTTT. Translated: CASSLSLNTGELFF. The gene calls are TRBV27 and TRBJ2-2; D is undetermined. In germline, CDR1 is MNHEY, CDR2 SMNVEV (reference sequence). This CDR3 spans 14 amino acids. Trimming removed 0 bases at V and 2 bases at J, with 4 bases between.

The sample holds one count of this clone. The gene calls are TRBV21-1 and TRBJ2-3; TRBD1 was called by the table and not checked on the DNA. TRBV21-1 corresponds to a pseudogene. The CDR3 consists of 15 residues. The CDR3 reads CASSKGTGVTDTQYF. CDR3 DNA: TGTGCCAGCAGCAAAGGGACAGGGGTTACAGATACGCAGTATTTT.

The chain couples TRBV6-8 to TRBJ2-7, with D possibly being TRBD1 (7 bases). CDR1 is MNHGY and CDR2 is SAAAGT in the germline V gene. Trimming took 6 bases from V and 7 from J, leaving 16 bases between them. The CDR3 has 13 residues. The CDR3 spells CASSQGGLVEQYF. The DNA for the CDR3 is TGTGCCAGCAGCCAGGGGGGACTCGTGGAGCAGTACTTC.

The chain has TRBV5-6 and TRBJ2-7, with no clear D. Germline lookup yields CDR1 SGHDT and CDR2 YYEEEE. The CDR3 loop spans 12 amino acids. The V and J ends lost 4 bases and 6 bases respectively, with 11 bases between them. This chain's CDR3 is CASSRRQREQYF. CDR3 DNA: TGTGCCAGCAGCAGGCGGCAGCGCGAGCAGTACTTC.

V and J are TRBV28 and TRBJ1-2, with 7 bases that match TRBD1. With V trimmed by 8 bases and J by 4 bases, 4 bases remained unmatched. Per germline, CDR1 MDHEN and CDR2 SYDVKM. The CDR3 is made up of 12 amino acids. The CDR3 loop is CASWDRLYGYTF. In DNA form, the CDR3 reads TGTGCCAGCTGGGACAGACTCTATGGCTACACCTTC.

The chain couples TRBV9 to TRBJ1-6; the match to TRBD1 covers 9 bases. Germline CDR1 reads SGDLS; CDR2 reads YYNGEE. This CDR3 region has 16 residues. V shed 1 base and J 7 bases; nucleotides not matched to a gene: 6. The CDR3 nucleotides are TGTGCCAGCAGCGTAAGTACTGGACAGGGGAATTCACCCCTCCACTTT. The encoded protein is CASSVSTGQGNSPLHF.

The CDR3 DNA is TGTGCCAGCAGCCTTCCTTCATCCGGAGGGAAACTGTTTTTT. Translating gives CASSLPSSGGKLFF. The V and J genes are TRBV7-2 and TRBJ1-4; no clear D gene. CDR3 length: 14 residues. The germline CDR1 and CDR2 sequences are SGHTA and FQGNSA. V was clipped by 5 bases and J by 11 bases, with 18 bases between them.

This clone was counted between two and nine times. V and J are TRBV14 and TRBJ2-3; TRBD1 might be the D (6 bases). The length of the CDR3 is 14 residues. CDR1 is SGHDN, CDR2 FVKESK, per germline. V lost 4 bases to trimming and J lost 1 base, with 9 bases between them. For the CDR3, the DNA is TGTGCCAGCAGCCGACAGGCCCGCACAGATACGCAGTATTTT. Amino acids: CASSRQARTDTQYF.

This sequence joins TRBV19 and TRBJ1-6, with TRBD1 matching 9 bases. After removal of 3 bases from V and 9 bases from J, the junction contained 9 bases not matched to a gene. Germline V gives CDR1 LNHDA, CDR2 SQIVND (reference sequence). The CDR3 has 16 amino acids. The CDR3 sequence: CASSIPPQGASSPLHF. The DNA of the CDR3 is TGTGCCAGTAGTATCCCTCCACAGGGGGCCAGTTCACCCCTCCACTTT. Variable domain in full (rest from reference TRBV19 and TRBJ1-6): DGGITQSPKYLFRKEGQNVTLSCEQNLNHDAMYWYRQDPGQGLRLIYYSQIVNDFQKGDIAEGYSVSREKKESFPLTVTSAQKNPTAFYLCASSIPPQGASSPLHFGNGTRLTVT.

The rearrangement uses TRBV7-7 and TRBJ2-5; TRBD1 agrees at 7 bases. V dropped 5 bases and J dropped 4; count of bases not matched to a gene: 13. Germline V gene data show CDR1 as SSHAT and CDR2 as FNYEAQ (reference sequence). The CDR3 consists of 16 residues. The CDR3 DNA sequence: TGTGCCAGCAGCAACAGGGGCAGGGGGATGGGAGAGACCCAGTACTTC. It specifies CASSNRGRGMGETQYF.

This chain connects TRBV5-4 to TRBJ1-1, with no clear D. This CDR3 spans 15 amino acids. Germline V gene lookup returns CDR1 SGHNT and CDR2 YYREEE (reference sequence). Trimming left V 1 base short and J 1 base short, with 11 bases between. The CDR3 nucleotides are TGTGCCAGCAGCTTGTCGAACGGATGGAACACTGAAGCTTTCTTT. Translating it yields CASSLSNGWNTEAFF.

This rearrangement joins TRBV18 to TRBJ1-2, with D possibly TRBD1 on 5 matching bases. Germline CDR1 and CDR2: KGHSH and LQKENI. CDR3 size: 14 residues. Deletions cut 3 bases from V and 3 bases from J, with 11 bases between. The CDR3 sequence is CASSPDTPYYGYTF. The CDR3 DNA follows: TGTGCCAGCTCACCGGACACGCCCTACTATGGCTACACCTTC. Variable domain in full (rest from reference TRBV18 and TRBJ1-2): NAGVMQNPRHLVRRRGQEARLRCSPMKGHSHVYWYRQLPEEGLKFMVYLQKENIIDESGMPKERFSAEFPKEGPSILRIQQVVRGDSAAYFCASSPDTPYYGYTFGSGTRLTVV.